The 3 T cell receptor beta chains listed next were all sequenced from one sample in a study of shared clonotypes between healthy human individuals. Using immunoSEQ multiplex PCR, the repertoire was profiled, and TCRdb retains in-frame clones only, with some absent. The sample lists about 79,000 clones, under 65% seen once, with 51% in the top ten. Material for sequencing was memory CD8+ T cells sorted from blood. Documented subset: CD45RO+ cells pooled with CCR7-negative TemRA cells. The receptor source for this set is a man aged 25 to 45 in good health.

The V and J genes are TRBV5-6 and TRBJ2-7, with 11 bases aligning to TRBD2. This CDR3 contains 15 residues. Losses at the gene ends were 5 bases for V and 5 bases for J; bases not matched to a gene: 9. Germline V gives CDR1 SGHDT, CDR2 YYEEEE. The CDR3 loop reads CASRKFSGRADEQYF. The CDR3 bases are TGTGCCAGCAGAAAATTTAGCGGGAGGGCCGACGAGCAGTACTTC.

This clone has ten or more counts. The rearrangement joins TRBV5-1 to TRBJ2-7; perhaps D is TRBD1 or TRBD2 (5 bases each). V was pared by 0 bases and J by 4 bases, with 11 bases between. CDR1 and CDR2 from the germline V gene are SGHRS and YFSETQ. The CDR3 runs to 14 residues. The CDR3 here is CASSLAGTSYEQYF. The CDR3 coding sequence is TGCGCCAGCAGCTTGGCCGGGACCTCATACGAGCAGTACTTC. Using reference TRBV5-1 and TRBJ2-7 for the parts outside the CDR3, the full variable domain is KAGVTQTPRYLIKTRGQQVTLSCSPISGHRSVSWYQQTPGQGLQFLFEYFSETQRNKGNFPGRFSGRQFSNSRSEMNVSTLELGDSALYLCASSLAGTSYEQYFGPGTRLTVT.

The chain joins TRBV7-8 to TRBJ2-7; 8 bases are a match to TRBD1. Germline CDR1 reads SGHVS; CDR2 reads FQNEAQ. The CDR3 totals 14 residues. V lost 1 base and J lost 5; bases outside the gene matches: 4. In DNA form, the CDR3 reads TGTGCCAGCAGCTTAGGCGGACAGGGCGACGAGCAGTACTTC. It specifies CASSLGGQGDEQYF.